This entry lists 14 T cell receptor beta chains sequenced from one sample in a study of T-cell memory formation after mild COVID-19. TCRdb re-called the 5' RACE reads with MiXCR, one entry per CDR3 protein. The table has around 530,000 distinct CDR3 sequences, less than 25% seen once. Sample: PBMCs or a T cell subset sorted from them (not recorded which). The origin of the receptors is an adult woman who had mild COVID-19 (a few samples of this study predate the infection). Cell type and time point are not known.

J is TRBJ1-3 and V is TRBV18; 8 bases align to TRBD1. The ends lost 3 bases at V and 0 bases at J; junction bases unmatched: 4. Per germline, CDR1 KGHSH and CDR2 LQKENI. CDR3 size: 16 residues. Here the CDR3 reads CASSPDRVPSGNTIYF. The CDR3 region has the DNA TGTGCCAGCTCACCGGACAGGGTTCCCTCTGGAAACACCATATATTTT.

This clonotype was recorded a few times. J is TRBJ2-1 and V is TRBV4-1; 7 bases are shared with TRBD1. V was clipped by 7 bases and J by 5 bases; unmatched bases: 8. This CDR3 region has 14 residues. In germline, CDR1 is MGHRA, CDR2 YSYEKL. CDR3 in amino acids: CASKKGTADNEQFF. The CDR3 DNA reads as TGCGCCAGCAAAAAAGGGACAGCCGACAATGAGCAGTTCTTC.

J is TRBJ2-1 and V is TRBV12-3 or TRBV12-4; D may correspond to TRBD1 or TRBD2 (5 bases each). The CDR3 has 14 amino acids. Trimming removed 4 bases from V and 9 bases from J, with 16 bases in between. The CDR3 coding sequence is TGTGCCAGCAGTTCATACGAGGGGCAGAGTGAGCAGTTCTTC. Amino acid sequence: CASSSYEGQSEQFF.

Only a few counts were recorded for this clonotype. The chain is built from TRBV5-1 and TRBJ2-5, with a tentative D call TRBD2 (7 bases). The CDR3 spans 17 residues. Trimming left V 0 bases short and J 1 base short, with 16 bases between. Germline V gene lookup returns CDR1 SGHRS and CDR2 YFSETQ. This CDR3 reads CASSLGEAGALQETQYF. The CDR3 coding sequence is TGCGCCAGCAGCTTGGGAGAGGCGGGGGCCCTCCAAGAGACCCAGTACTTC.

The sample holds many counts of this clonotype. V gene TRBV12-3 or TRBV12-4 combines with J gene TRBJ1-4; D remains ambiguous. Trimming pared 5 bases from V and 8 bases from J, leaving 15 bases between. The CDR3 extends over 14 amino acids. CDR3 DNA sequence: TGTGCCAGCAGTCGGGTCCTTCTAATGGAAAAACTGTTTTTT. It codes for CASSRVLLMEKLFF.

This clonotype appeared a few times. The gene calls are TRBV2 and TRBJ2-3; a possible D gene is TRBD1 (6 bases). This CDR3 comprises 14 residues. Germline assignment: CDR1 SNHLY and CDR2 FYNNEI. V gave up 5 bases and J gave up 2 bases, with 11 bases separating them. Written as DNA, the CDR3 is TGTGCCAGCAGTTTGGACAGTTACACAGATACGCAGTATTTT. This translates into CASSLDSYTDTQYF.

In its sample, this clonotype was seen a few times. V and J are TRBV23-1 and TRBJ1-5, with 7 positions matching TRBD1. TRBV23-1 is noted as an ORF with a role that remains uncertain. The CDR3 has 15 residues. The trim removed 6 bases at V and 7 bases at J, leaving 12 bases unmatched. CDR3 region: CASSRDEGAGQPQHF. CDR3 coding DNA: TGCGCCAGCAGCCGGGACGAGGGGGCCGGGCAGCCCCAGCATTTT.

The table lists this clonotype with a few counts. V is TRBV29-1 and J is TRBJ2-5, with D maybe TRBD2 (6 bases). V lost 0 bases, J lost 5 bases, and 16 bases lay in between. The CDR3 contains 15 residues. Germline loops: CDR1 SQVTM, CDR2 ANQGSEA. The CDR3 protein is CSVEDRGKVPETQYF. In DNA form, the CDR3 reads TGCAGCGTTGAAGATCGGGGGAAGGTGCCGGAGACCCAGTACTTC.

There are many counts of this clonotype. DNA of the CDR3: TGTGCCAGCAGTGAATGGAAGGGATCCTATGGCTACACCTTC. Protein: CASSEWKGSYGYTF. V and J are TRBV25-1 and TRBJ1-2; D call uncertain. Trimming removed 1 base at V and 4 bases at J, with 10 bases between. This CDR3 has 14 amino acids. CDR1 and CDR2 from the germline V gene are MGHDK and SYGVNS.

This clonotype has only a few counts. V is TRBV4-1 and J is TRBJ1-1; D unclear. CDR1 and CDR2 (germline): MGHRA, YSYEKL. Trimming pared 3 bases from V and 1 base from J, leaving 12 bases between. The CDR3 covers 15 residues. Here the CDR3 reads CASSQGWDSNTEAFF. The CDR3 DNA reads as TGCGCCAGCAGCCAGGGGTGGGATTCGAACACTGAAGCTTTCTTT.

This clonotype was observed a few times. The chain joins TRBV5-6 to TRBJ1-2; 7 positions agree with TRBD1. Germline assignment: CDR1 SGHDT and CDR2 YYEEEE. The CDR3 runs 15 residues. Losses at the gene ends were 3 bases for V and 0 bases for J; bases not matched to a gene: 5. The CDR3 DNA follows: TGTGCCAGCAGCTCACAGGGGACTGCTAACTATGGCTACACCTTC. Translated: CASSSQGTANYGYTF.

The V and J genes are TRBV6-5 and TRBJ1-6, with D hard to call. The CDR3 is 15 amino acids. Trimming left V 0 bases short and J 8 bases short, with 11 bases between. CDR1 is MNHEY and CDR2 is SVGAGI in the germline V gene. CDR3 region: CASSYSIVGYSPLHF. CDR3 DNA: TGTGCCAGCAGTTACTCGATTGTGGGGTATTCACCCCTCCACTTT.

This clonotype occurred a few times. The chain combines TRBV7-9 with TRBJ1-4; D perhaps matches TRBD1 (5 bases). There are 16 residues in the CDR3. V lost 5 bases, J lost 4 bases, and 17 bases lay in between. Germline V gene data show CDR1 as SEHNR and CDR2 as FQNEAQ (reference sequence). CDR3 nucleotides: TGTGCCAGCAGCGTATACAGGAAGGGGCTTAATGAAAAACTGTTTTTT. Protein sequence: CASSVYRKGLNEKLFF.

This clonotype has only a few counts. The chain employs TRBV4-3 and TRBJ1-2; D is undetermined. V was pared by 3 bases and J by 1 base, with 15 bases between. Germline CDR1 and CDR2: LGHNA and YSLEER. The CDR3 spans 16 residues. CDR3 amino acids: CASSHVGDVFNYGYTF. The CDR3 DNA sequence: TGCGCCAGCAGCCATGTGGGAGACGTCTTTAACTATGGCTACACCTTC.